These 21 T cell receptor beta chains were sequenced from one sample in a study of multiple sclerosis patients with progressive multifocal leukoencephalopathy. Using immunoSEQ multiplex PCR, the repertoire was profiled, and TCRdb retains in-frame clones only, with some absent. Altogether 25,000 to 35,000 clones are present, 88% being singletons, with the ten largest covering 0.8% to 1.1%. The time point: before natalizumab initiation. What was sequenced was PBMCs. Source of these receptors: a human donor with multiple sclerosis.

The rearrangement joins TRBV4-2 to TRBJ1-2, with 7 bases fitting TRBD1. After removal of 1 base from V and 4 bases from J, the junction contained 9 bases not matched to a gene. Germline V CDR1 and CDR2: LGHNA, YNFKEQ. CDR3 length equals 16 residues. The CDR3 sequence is CASSQGRSGTVYGYTF. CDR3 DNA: TGTGCCAGCAGCCAAGGTCGAAGCGGGACAGTCTATGGCTACACCTTC.

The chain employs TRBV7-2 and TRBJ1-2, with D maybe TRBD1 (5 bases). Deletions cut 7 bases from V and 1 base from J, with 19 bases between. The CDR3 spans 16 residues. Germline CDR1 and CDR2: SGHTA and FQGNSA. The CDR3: CASTRVEGRINYGYTF. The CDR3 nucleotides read TGTGCCAGCACCCGCGTGGAGGGACGTATTAACTATGGCTACACCTTC.

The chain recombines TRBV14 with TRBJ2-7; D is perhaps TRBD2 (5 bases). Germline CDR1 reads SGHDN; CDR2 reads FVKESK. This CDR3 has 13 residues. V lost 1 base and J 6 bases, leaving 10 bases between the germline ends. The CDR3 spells CASSQAAVSEQYF. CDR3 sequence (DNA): TGTGCCAGCAGCCAAGCAGCGGTCAGCGAGCAGTACTTC.

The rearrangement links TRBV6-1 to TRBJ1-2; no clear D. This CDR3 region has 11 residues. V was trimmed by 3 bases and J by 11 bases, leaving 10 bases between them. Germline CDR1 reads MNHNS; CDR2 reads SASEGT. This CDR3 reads CASSDLGKYTF. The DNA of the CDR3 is TGTGCCAGCAGTGACCTAGGGAAGTACACCTTC.

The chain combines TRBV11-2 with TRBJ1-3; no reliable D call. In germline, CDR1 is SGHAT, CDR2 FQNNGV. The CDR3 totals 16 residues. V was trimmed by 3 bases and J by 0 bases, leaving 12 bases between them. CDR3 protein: CASSLARPYSGNTIYF. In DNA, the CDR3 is TGTGCCAGCAGCTTGGCAAGACCCTACTCTGGAAACACCATATATTTT.

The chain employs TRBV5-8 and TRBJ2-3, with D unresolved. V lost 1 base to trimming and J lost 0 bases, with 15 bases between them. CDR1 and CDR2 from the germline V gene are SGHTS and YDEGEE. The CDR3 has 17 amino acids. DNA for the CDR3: TGTGCCAGCAGCTTGTCCGGGTTTCGTCCTAGCACAGATACGCAGTATTTT. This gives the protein CASSLSGFRPSTDTQYF.

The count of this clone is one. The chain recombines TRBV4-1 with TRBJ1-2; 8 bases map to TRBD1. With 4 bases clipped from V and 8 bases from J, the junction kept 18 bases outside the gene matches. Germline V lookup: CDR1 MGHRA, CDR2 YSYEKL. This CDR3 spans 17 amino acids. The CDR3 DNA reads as TGCGCCAGCAGCCGTATCCTCAGAGACAGGGGCGAAGGGGGCTACACCTTC. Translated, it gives CASSRILRDRGEGGYTF.

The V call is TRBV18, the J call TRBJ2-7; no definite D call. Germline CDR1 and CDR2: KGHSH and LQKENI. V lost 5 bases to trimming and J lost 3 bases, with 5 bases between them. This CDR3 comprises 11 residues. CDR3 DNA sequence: TGTGCCAGCTCAGCAGACTACGAGCAGTACTTC. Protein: CASSADYEQYF. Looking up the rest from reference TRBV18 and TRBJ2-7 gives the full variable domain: NAGVMQNPRHLVRRRGQEARLRCSPMKGHSHVYWYRQLPEEGLKFMVYLQKENIIDESGMPKERFSAEFPKEGPSILRIQQVVRGDSAAYFCASSADYEQYFGPGTRLTVT.

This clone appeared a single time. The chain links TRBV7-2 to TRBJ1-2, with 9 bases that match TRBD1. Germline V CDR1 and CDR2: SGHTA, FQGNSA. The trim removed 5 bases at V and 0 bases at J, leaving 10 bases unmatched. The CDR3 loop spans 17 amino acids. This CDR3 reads CASSLRGQGAANYGYTF. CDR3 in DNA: TGTGCCAGCAGCCTTAGGGGACAGGGAGCTGCTAACTATGGCTACACCTTC.

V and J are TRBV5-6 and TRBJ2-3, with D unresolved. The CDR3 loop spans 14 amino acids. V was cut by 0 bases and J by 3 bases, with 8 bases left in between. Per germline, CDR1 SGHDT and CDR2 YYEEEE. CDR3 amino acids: CASSLVVGTDTQYF. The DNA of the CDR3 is TGTGCCAGCAGCTTGGTTGTGGGGACAGATACGCAGTATTTT.

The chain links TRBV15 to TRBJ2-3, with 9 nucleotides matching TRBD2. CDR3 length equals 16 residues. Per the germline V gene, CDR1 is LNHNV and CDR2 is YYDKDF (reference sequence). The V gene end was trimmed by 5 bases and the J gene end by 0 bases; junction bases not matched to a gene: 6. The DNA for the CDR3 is TGTGCCACCAGCTTCCGACTAGCGGCGAGCACAGATACGCAGTATTTT. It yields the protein CATSFRLAASTDTQYF. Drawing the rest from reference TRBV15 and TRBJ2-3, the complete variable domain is DAMVIQNPRYQVTQFGKPVTLSCSQTLNHNVMYWYQQKSSQAPKLLFHYYDKDFNNEADTPDNFQSRRPNTSFCFLDIRSPGLGDTAMYLCATSFRLAASTDTQYFGPGTRLTVL.

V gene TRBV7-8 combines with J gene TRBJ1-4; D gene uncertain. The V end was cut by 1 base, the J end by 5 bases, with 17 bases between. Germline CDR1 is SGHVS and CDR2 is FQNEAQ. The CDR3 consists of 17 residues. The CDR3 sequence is CASSLVFSPASNEKLFF. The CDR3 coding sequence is TGTGCCAGCAGCTTAGTCTTTAGTCCGGCAAGCAATGAAAAACTGTTTTTT. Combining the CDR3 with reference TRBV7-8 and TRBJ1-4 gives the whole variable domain GAGVSQSPRYKVAKRGQDVALRCDPISGHVSLFWYQQALGQGPEFLTYFQNEAQLDKSGLPSDRFFAERPEGSVSTLKIQRTQQEDSAVYLCASSLVFSPASNEKLFFGSGTQLSVL.

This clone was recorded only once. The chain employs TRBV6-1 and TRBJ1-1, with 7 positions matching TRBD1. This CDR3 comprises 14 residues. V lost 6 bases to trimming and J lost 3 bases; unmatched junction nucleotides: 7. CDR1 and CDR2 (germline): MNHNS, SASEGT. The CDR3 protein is CASSLTGVDTEAFF. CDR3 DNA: TGTGCCAGCAGCCTTACAGGGGTGGACACTGAAGCTTTCTTT.

CDR3 region: CASGRTGGNTEAFF. The CDR3, as DNA: TGCGCCAGCGGACGAACAGGGGGCAACACTGAAGCTTTCTTT. The V and J genes are TRBV5-1 and TRBJ1-1; TRBD1 agrees at 9 bases. Germline lookup yields CDR1 SGHRS and CDR2 YFSETQ. With 7 bases clipped from V and 2 bases from J, the junction kept 6 bases outside the gene matches. The CDR3 contains 14 residues. The full variable domain, its missing parts supplied by reference TRBV5-1 and TRBJ1-1, is KAGVTQTPRYLIKTRGQQVTLSCSPISGHRSVSWYQQTPGQGLQFLFEYFSETQRNKGNFPGRFSGRQFSNSRSEMNVSTLELGDSALYLCASGRTGGNTEAFFGQGTRLTVV.

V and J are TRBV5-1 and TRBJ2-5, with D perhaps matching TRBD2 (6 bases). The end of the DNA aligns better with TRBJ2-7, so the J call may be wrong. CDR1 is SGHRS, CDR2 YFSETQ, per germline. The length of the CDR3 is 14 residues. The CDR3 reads CASSLQGLYYEQYF. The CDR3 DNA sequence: TGCGCCAGCAGCCTCCAGGGACTTTACTACGAGCAGTACTTC.

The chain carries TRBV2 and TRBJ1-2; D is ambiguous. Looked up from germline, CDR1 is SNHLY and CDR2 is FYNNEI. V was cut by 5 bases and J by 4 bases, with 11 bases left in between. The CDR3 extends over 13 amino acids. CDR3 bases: TGTGCCAGCAGTCCCACCGATTTCTATGGCTACACCTTC. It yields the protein CASSPTDFYGYTF.

The CDR3 loop is CASREDTSGAYNEQFF. The DNA of the CDR3 is TGTGCCAGCAGGGAGGATACGAGCGGGGCGTACAATGAGCAGTTCTTC. This chain links TRBV5-4 with TRBJ2-1, with 7 bases lining up with TRBD2. CDR1 is SGHNT and CDR2 is YYREEE in the germline V gene (reference sequence). J was trimmed by 4 bases and V by 5 bases; bases with no gene match: 12. The CDR3 totals 16 residues.

The CDR3 loop reads CASRETGPLDTEAFF. The DNA of the CDR3 is TGTGCCAGCAGGGAGACAGGGCCTCTTGATACTGAAGCTTTCTTT. The V call is TRBV7-8, the J call TRBJ1-1; 7 nucleotides agree with TRBD1. V trimming: 6 bases; J trimming: 5 bases; junction bases outside the gene matches: 12. The CDR3 runs 15 residues. From germline, CDR1 is SGHVS and CDR2 FQNEAQ.

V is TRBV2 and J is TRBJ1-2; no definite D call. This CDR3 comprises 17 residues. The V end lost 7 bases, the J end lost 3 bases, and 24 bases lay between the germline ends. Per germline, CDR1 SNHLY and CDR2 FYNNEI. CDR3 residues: CASTLQGIGTSDYGYTF. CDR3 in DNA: TGTGCCAGCACCCTTCAAGGGATTGGTACTTCCGACTATGGCTACACCTTC.

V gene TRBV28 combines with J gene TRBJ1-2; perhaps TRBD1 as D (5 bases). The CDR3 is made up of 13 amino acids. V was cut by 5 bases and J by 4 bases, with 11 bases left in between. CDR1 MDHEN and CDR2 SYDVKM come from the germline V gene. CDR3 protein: CASSPEQVYGYTF. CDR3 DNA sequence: TGTGCCAGCAGTCCCGAACAGGTCTATGGCTACACCTTC.

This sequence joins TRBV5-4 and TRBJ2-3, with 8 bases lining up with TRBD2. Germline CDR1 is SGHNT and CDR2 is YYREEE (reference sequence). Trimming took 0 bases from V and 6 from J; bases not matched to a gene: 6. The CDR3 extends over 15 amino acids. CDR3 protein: CASSLVAGGMDTQYF. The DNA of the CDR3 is TGTGCCAGCAGCTTGGTCGCGGGGGGTATGGATACGCAGTATTTT.